Below are 19 T cell receptor beta chains sequenced from a single sample in a study of control samples from healthy donors and cancer patients. Produced via immunoSEQ multiplex PCR; TCRdb's table is partial and in-frame only. This sample has tens of thousands of clones; 88% occur once, and the top ten carry approximately 15%. The sequenced sample consisted of blood. These receptors came from a woman in her seventies in good health.

The rearrangement joins TRBV7-6 to TRBJ1-2, with 11 positions matching TRBD1. Losses at the gene ends were 1 base for V and 4 bases for J; bases not matched to a gene: 14. The CDR3 loop spans 19 amino acids. The germline gives CDR1 SGHVS, CDR2 FNYEAQ. CDR3 sequence reads: CASSLGSFPGQGVGYGYTF. CDR3 nucleotide sequence: TGTGCCAGCAGCTTAGGAAGTTTCCCGGGACAGGGGGTTGGCTATGGCTACACCTTC.

The V gene is TRBV2, the J gene TRBJ1-1, with 8 nucleotides matching TRBD1. Trimming at V came to 10 bases and at J to 1 base, leaving 5 bases not matched to a gene. This CDR3 comprises 13 residues. Germline CDR1 reads SNHLY; CDR2 reads FYNNEI. The CDR3 loop is CATQGAANTEAFF. DNA for the CDR3: TGTGCCACCCAGGGGGCGGCGAACACTGAAGCTTTCTTT. The full variable domain, with the rest looked up from reference TRBV2 and TRBJ1-1, is EPEVTQTPSHQVTQMGQEVILRCVPISNHLYFYWYRQILGQKVEFLVSFYNNEISEKSEIFDDQFSVERPDGSNFTLKIRSTKLEDSAMYFCATQGAANTEAFFGQGTRLTVV.

The V gene is TRBV13, the J gene TRBJ2-1, with 8 bases that match TRBD1. The CDR3 consists of 15 residues. Germline assignment: CDR1 PRHDT and CDR2 FYEKMQ (reference sequence). V was pared by 5 bases and J by 6 bases, with 9 bases of the junction left unmatched. In nucleotides, the CDR3 is TGTGCCAGCAGCAATAGCAGGGGGCCCTCCAATGAGCAGTTCTTC. Encoded protein: CASSNSRGPSNEQFF.

V is TRBV5-5 and J is TRBJ2-5; no firm D call. The V gene lost 2 bases and the J gene lost 5 bases, with 10 bases spanning the gap. The CDR3 contains 13 residues. Per the germline V gene, CDR1 is SGHKS and CDR2 is YYEKEE (reference sequence). For the CDR3, the DNA is TGTGCCAGCAGCTTCAGTTTGGGGGAGACCCAGTACTTC. Translation: CASSFSLGETQYF. The variable domain in full, with the rest retrieved from reference TRBV5-5 and TRBJ2-5, is DAGVTQSPTHLIKTRGQQVTLRCSPISGHKSVSWYQQVLGQGPQFIFQYYEKEERGRGNFPDRFSARQFPNYSSELNVNALLLGDSALYLCASSFSLGETQYFGPGTRLLVL.

The chain employs TRBV5-1 and TRBJ1-6; D gene ambiguous. CDR3 size: 14 residues. The germline V and J ends were trimmed by 0 bases and 7 bases, with 8 bases remaining between them. Germline CDR1 and CDR2: SGHRS and YFSETQ. CDR3 region: CASSLELSNSPLHF. For the CDR3, the DNA is TGCGCCAGCAGCTTGGAGTTGTCGAATTCACCCCTCCACTTT.

The chain links TRBV30 to TRBJ2-6; D gene uncertain. Germline CDR1 is GTSNPN and CDR2 is SVGIG (reference sequence). This CDR3 has 14 residues. The V end was cut by 0 bases, the J end by 3 bases, with 6 bases between. The CDR3 nucleotides read TGTGCCTGGAGTGTGGGAAGTGGGGCCAACGTCCTGACTTTC. Residues: CAWSVGSGANVLTF.

The chain links TRBV5-4 to TRBJ2-7, with a weak D call TRBD2 (5 bases). The CDR3 extends over 16 amino acids. Trimming removed 4 bases at V and 5 bases at J, with 22 bases between. Germline CDR1 SGHNT, CDR2 YYREEE (reference sequence). CDR3 loop: CASSPQLVNVGNEQYF. The CDR3 bases are TGTGCCAGCAGCCCGCAACTAGTGAATGTGGGAAACGAGCAGTACTTC.

This clone was counted between two and nine times. The chain uses TRBV5-6 and TRBJ1-3, with TRBD1 matching over 8 bases. The CDR3 length is 14 residues. Germline V gene data show CDR1 as SGHDT and CDR2 as YYEEEE. V lost 4 bases, J lost 4 bases, and 4 bases stayed unmatched. The DNA for the CDR3 is TGTGCCAGCAGCCAGACAGGGGCGGGAAACACCATATATTTT. This codes for CASSQTGAGNTIYF.

This chain uses TRBV12-3 or TRBV12-4 with TRBJ2-7, with D perhaps TRBD1 (7 bases). The CDR3 is 13 residues long. Between the trimmed V and J ends, which lost 1 base and 6 bases, there was a span of 10 bases. The CDR3: CASSLVQGGEQYF. Written as DNA, the CDR3 is TGTGCCAGCAGTTTAGTCCAGGGGGGCGAGCAGTACTTC.

The chain uses TRBV6-6 and TRBJ1-1, with D uncertain. V was clipped by 2 bases and J by 4 bases, with 11 bases between them. The CDR3 length is 14 residues. Germline V gives CDR1 MNHNY, CDR2 SVGAGI (reference sequence). CDR3 protein: CASSYIGPPTEAFF. DNA for the CDR3: TGTGCCAGCAGTTACATAGGACCTCCCACTGAAGCTTTCTTT.

This clone was seen only a few times. The rearrangement joins TRBV6-2 or TRBV6-3 to TRBJ1-6; D unresolved. The CDR3 has 12 residues. Trimming stripped 0 bases from V and 7 bases from J, with 1 base between. Germline V gives CDR1 MNHEY, CDR2 SVGEGT. The CDR3 here is CASSYSNSPLHF. The CDR3 DNA reads as TGTGCCAGCAGTTACTCAAATTCACCCCTCCACTTT.

The genes are TRBV6-2 or TRBV6-3 and TRBJ1-5; no reliable D call. The CDR3 covers 15 residues. V was clipped by 4 bases and J by 5 bases, with 15 bases between them. Germline V CDR1 and CDR2: MNHEY, SVGEGT. The CDR3 coding sequence is TGTGCCAGCAGTTCGGGCCCCTCGGGGTATCAGCCCCAGCATTTT. Amino acid sequence: CASSSGPSGYQPQHF.

The chain couples TRBV7-3 to TRBJ2-1; perhaps D is TRBD1 or TRBD2 (6 bases each). Trimming stripped 2 bases from V and 5 bases from J, with 16 bases between. Germline V gene lookup returns CDR1 SGHTA and CDR2 FQGTGA. The CDR3 has 16 amino acids. Written as DNA, the CDR3 is TGTGCCAGCAGCTTACATTCAGGAGGGGGGCACAATGAGCAGTTCTTC. It yields the protein CASSLHSGGGHNEQFF.

The chain recombines TRBV15 with TRBJ1-2, with 9 bases lining up with TRBD1. The CDR3 covers 13 residues. V lost 8 bases, J lost 8 bases, and 9 bases stayed unmatched. In germline, CDR1 is LNHNV, CDR2 YYDKDF (reference sequence). CDR3 amino acids: CATSLGTGRGYTF. The CDR3 nucleotides are TGTGCCACCTCACTAGGGACAGGGCGAGGCTACACCTTC.

J is TRBJ1-1 and V is TRBV12-3 or TRBV12-4; D not certain. Trimming took off 1 base at V and 4 bases at J, with 7 bases between the two ends. The CDR3 consists of 13 residues. CDR3 sequence reads: CASSLEAVTEAFF. In DNA form, the CDR3 reads TGTGCCAGCAGTTTAGAAGCAGTCACTGAAGCTTTCTTT.

The V call is TRBV30, the J call TRBJ1-6, with D hard to call. The V end was cut by 1 base, the J end by 0 bases, with 7 bases between. Germline CDR1 GTSNPN, CDR2 SVGIG (reference sequence). This CDR3 is 15 amino acids long. For the CDR3, the DNA is TGTGCCTGGAGTGACAGTGGCTCCTATAATTCACCCCTCCACTTT. This codes for CAWSDSGSYNSPLHF.

J is TRBJ2-2 and V is TRBV7-3; 7 bases map to TRBD2. The V segment lost 7 bases and the J segment 6 bases; nucleotides outside the gene matches: 8. Germline V gene sequence: CDR1 SGHTA, CDR2 FQGTGA. The CDR3 has 14 residues. The CDR3 spells CASTLGGSAGELFF. The DNA for the CDR3 is TGTGCCAGCACCCTGGGGGGGTCCGCCGGGGAGCTGTTTTTT.

The V gene is TRBV24-1, the J gene TRBJ2-3; 8 bases map to TRBD2. The CDR3 is made up of 16 amino acids. The V gene end was trimmed by 4 bases and the J gene end by 8 bases; junction bases not matched to a gene: 13. CDR1 KGHDR and CDR2 SFDVKD come from the germline V gene. CDR3 sequence (DNA): TGTGCCACCAGTGACCCCGGGACTAGGTCGAGTAGTACGCAGTATTTT. Its protein is CATSDPGTRSSSTQYF.

The V and J genes are TRBV4-1 and TRBJ2-7; 8 bases are shared with TRBD1. The CDR3 spans 13 residues. Germline assignment: CDR1 MGHRA and CDR2 YSYEKL. V gave up 6 bases and J gave up 4 bases; unmatched junction bases: 5. The CDR3 nucleotides read TGCGCCAGCAGATCCGGGACAGGATACGAGCAGTACTTC. It translates to CASRSGTGYEQYF.